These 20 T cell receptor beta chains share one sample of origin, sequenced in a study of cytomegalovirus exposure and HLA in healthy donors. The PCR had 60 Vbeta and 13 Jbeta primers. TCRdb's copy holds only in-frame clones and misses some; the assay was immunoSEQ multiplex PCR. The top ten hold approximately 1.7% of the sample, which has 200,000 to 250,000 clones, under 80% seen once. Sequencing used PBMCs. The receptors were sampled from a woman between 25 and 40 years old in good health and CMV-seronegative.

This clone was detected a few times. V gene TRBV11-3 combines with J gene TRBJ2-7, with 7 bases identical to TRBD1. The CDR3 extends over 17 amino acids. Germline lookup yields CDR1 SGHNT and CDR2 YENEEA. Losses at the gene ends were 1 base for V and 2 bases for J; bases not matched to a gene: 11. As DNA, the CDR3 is TGTGCCAGCAGCTTAGGTCCCTCCGGGACAGTTCCCTACGAGCAGTACTTC. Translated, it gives CASSLGPSGTVPYEQYF. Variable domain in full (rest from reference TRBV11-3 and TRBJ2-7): EAGVVQSPRYKIIEKKQPVAFWCNPISGHNTLYWYLQNLGQGPELLIRYENEEAVDDSQLPKDRFSAERLKGVDSTLKIQPAELGDSAVYLCASSLGPSGTVPYEQYFGPGTRLTVT.

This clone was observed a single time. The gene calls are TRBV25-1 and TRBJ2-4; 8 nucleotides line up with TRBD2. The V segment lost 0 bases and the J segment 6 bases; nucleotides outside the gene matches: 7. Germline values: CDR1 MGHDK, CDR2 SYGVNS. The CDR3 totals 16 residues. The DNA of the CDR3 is TGTGCCAGCAGTGAATATCACGCCCTAGCGGGAAACATTCAGTACTTC. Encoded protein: CASSEYHALAGNIQYF. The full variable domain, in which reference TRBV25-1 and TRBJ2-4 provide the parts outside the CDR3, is EADIYQTPRYLVIGTGKKITLECSQTMGHDKMYWYQQDPGMELHLIHYSYGVNSTEKGDLSSESTVSRIRTEHFPLTLESARPSHTSQYLCASSEYHALAGNIQYFGAGTRLSVL.

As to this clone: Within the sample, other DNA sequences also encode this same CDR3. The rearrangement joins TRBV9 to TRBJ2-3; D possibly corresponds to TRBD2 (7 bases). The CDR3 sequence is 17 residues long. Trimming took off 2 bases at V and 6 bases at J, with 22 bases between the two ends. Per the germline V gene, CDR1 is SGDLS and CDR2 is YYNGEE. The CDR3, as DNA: TGTGCCAGCAGCGTCGCGACTTCCTCGGGGGGCCCGGATACGCAGTATTTT. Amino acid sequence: CASSVATSSGGPDTQYF.

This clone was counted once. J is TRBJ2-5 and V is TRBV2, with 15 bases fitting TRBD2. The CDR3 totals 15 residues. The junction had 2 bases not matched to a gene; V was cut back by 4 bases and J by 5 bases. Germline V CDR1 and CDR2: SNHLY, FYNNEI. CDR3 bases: TGTGCCAGCAGTGGGACTAGCGGGGGGGCCGAGACCCAGTACTTC. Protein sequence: CASSGTSGGAETQYF. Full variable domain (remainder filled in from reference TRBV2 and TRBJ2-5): EPEVTQTPSHQVTQMGQEVILRCVPISNHLYFYWYRQILGQKVEFLVSFYNNEISEKSEIFDDQFSVERPDGSNFTLKIRSTKLEDSAMYFCASSGTSGGAETQYFGPGTRLLVL.

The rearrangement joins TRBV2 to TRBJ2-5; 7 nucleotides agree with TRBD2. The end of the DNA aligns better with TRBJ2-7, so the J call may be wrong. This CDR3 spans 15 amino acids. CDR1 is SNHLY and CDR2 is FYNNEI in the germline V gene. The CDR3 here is CASSDVGGSTYEQYF. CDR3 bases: TGTGCCAGCAGTGACGTGGGCGGGAGTACCTACGAGCAGTACTTC.

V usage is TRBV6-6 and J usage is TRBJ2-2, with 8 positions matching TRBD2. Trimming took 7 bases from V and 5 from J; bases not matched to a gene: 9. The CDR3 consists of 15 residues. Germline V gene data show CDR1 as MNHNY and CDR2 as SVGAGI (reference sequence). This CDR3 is CASIRGGPITGELFF. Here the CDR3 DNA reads TGTGCCAGCATTCGGGGGGGGCCCATAACCGGGGAGCTGTTTTTT.

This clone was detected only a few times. For the CDR3, the DNA is TGTGCCAGCAGCTTAGGACAGGGGGAAGGGACTGAAGCTTTCTTT. The encoded protein is CASSLGQGEGTEAFF. The genes are TRBV7-9 and TRBJ1-1; TRBD1 aligns across 9 bases. Unmatched junction bases numbered 5, after V lost 1 base and J lost 5 bases. The CDR3 runs 15 residues. Germline CDR1 SEHNR, CDR2 FQNEAQ (reference sequence). Drawing the rest from reference TRBV7-9 and TRBJ1-1, the complete variable domain is DTGVSQNPRHKITKRGQNVTFRCDPISEHNRLYWYRQTLGQGPEFLTYFQNEAQLEKSRLLSDRFSAERPKGSFSTLEIQRTEQGDSAMYLCASSLGQGEGTEAFFGQGTRLTVV.

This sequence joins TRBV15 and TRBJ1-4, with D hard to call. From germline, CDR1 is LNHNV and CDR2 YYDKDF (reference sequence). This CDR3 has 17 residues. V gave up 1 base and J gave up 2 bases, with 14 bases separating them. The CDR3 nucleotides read TGTGCCACCAGCAGAGCCCTGGGTCTCGGGACTAATGAAAAACTGTTTTTT. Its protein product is CATSRALGLGTNEKLFF.

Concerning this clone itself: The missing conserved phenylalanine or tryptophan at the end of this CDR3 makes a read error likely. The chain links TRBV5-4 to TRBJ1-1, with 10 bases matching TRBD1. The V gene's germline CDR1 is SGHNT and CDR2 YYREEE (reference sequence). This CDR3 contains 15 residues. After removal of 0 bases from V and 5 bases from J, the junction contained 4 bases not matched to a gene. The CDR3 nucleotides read TGTGCCAGCAGCTTGGCCGGGACAGGGGATACTGAAGCTTTCTTG. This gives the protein CASSLAGTGDTEAFL.

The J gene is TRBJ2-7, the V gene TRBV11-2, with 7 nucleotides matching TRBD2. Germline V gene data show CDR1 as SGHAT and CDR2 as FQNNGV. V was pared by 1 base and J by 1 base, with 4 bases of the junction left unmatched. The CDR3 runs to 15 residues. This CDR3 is CASSLGPGGSYEQYF. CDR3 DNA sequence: TGTGCCAGCAGCTTAGGCCCCGGGGGGTCCTACGAGCAGTACTTC.

The CDR3 loop is CASSYSTGSGANVLTF. The DNA of the CDR3 is TGTGCCAGCAGTTACTCGACAGGCTCTGGGGCCAACGTCCTGACTTTC. The chain carries TRBV6-5 and TRBJ2-6; weak D call: TRBD1 (6 bases). The CDR3 loop spans 16 amino acids. Germline CDR1 is MNHEY and CDR2 is SVGAGI. V shed 0 bases and J shed 0 bases, with 6 bases lying between them.

The CDR3 here is CASSLGATAYNEQFF. In DNA, the CDR3 is TGTGCCAGCAGCTTGGGGGCGACAGCTTACAATGAGCAGTTCTTC. The chain recombines TRBV5-8 with TRBJ2-1, with D perhaps matching TRBD1 (5 bases). The CDR3 totals 15 residues. Germline loops: CDR1 SGHTS, CDR2 YDEGEE. The V gene lost 0 bases and the J gene lost 4 bases, with 11 bases spanning the gap.

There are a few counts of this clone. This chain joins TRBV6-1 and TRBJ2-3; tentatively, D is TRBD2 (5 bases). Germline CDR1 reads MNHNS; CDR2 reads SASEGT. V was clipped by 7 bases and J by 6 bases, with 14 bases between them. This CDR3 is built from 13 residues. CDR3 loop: CASIFHGGDTQYF. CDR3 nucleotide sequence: TGTGCCAGCATTTTCCACGGCGGGGATACGCAGTATTTT.

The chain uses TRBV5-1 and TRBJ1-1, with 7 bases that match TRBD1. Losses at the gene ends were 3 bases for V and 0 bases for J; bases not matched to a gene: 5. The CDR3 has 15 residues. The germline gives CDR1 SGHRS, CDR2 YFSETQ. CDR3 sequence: CASSSGQSMNTEAFF. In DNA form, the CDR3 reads TGCGCCAGCAGCTCGGGACAGAGCATGAACACTGAAGCTTTCTTT.

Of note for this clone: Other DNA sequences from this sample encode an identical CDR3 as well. This CDR3 is CASSLRTPSTDTQYF. Here the CDR3 DNA reads TGCGCCAGCAGCTTACGGACACCTAGCACAGATACGCAGTATTTT. V usage is TRBV5-1 and J usage is TRBJ2-3, with D possibly being TRBD1 (5 bases). Per germline, CDR1 SGHRS and CDR2 YFSETQ. CDR3 length: 15 residues. Trimming pared 2 bases from V and 0 bases from J, leaving 10 bases between.

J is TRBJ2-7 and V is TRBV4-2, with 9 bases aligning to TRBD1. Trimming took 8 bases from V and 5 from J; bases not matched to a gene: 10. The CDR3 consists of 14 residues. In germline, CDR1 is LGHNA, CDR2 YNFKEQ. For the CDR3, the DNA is TGTGCCAGCGGATTGACAGGGGGGTCCCACGAGCAGTACTTC. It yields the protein CASGLTGGSHEQYF.

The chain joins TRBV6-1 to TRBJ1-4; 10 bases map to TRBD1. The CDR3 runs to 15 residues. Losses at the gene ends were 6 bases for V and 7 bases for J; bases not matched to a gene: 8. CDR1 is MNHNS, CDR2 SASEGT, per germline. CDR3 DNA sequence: TGTGCCAGCAGGACCGGGACAGGGGCAGTTGAAAAACTGTTTTTT. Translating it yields CASRTGTGAVEKLFF.

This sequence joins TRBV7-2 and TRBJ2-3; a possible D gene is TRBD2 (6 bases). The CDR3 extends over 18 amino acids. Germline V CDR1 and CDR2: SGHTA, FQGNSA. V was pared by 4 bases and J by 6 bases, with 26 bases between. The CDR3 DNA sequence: TGTGCCAGCAGCTCTCAACCCCTCCGGGACTCTAAGGCGGATACGCAGTATTTT. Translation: CASSSQPLRDSKADTQYF.

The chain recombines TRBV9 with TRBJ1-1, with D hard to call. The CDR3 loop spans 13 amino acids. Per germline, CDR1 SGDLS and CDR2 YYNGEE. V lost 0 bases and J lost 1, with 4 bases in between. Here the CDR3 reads CASSVVRNTEAFF. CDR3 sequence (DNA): TGTGCCAGCAGCGTAGTCAGGAACACTGAAGCTTTCTTT.

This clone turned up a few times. The chain's CDR3 is CASSTEGTRQGNQPQHF. The CDR3 DNA reads as TGTGCCAGCAGTACAGAAGGTACCCGACAGGGGAATCAGCCCCAGCATTTT. The chain recombines TRBV27 with TRBJ1-5, with TRBD1 matching 8 bases. The V segment lost 5 bases and the J segment 4 bases; nucleotides outside the gene matches: 13. CDR1 and CDR2 (germline): MNHEY, SMNVEV (reference sequence). The CDR3 spans 17 residues.